The rows below give T cell receptor beta chains drawn from one sample of a study of a mutant IDH1 vaccine in newly diagnosed glioma. Profiling relied on immunoSEQ multiplex PCR, and the TCRdb table lists in-frame clones only, not all of them. The sample holds some 70,000 clones; around 82% are singletons and the top ten take more than 10%. These receptors' antigens are unknown. Sequencing used PBMCs, obtained from a glioma patient whose treatment included an IDH1 peptide vaccine. The receptors originated from a man between 18 and 35 years old with glioma. The CDR3 runs from the conserved cysteine through the conserved F or W.

V gene	J gene	CDR3 protein
TRBV11-3	TRBJ2-3	CASSLGVAGDTQYF
TRBV6-5	TRBJ2-2	CASSQRFSGTGELFF
TRBV4-3	TRBJ2-1	CASSQGGQLYNEQFF
TRBV20-1	TRBJ2-7	CSARTLYEQYF
TRBV27	TRBJ1-1	CASSFNQNTEAFF
TRBV7-2	TRBJ1-1	CASSRRQGGNTEAFF
TRBV30	TRBJ2-3	CAWGPGSEHTQYF
TRBV5-1	TRBJ1-1	CASSLHSINTEAFF
TRBV27	TRBJ1-1	CASSWGGGTEAFF
TRBV13	TRBJ1-2	CASSLGKQYAYTF
TRBV7-6	TRBJ2-5	CASSRTIKGETQYF
TRBV14	TRBJ2-1	CASSQAGSGTNEQFF
TRBV10-3	TRBJ2-7	CAISEADRGPYEQYF
TRBV29-1	TRBJ1-1	CSVVQVFMNTEAFF
TRBV5-1	TRBJ2-7	CASSLWFGGSSYEQYF
TRBV5-5	TRBJ1-2	CASRDQGANYGYTF
TRBV5-1	TRBJ1-1	CASSLSTGVVYTEAFF
TRBV5-4	TRBJ2-5	CASSPQLGGGTQYF
TRBV13	TRBJ1-1	CASSLEINTEAFF
TRBV4-3	TRBJ2-1	CASSQDRGYRNEQFF
TRBV4-3	TRBJ1-5	CASSQEGRSNQPQHF
TRBV6-4	TRBJ1-1	CASSQETGSAEAFF
TRBV9	TRBJ2-1	CASSVSGSVSYNEQFF
TRBV14	TRBJ2-6	CASSQGHRQGGANVLTF
TRBV2	TRBJ2-1	CASSDYRGNEQFF
TRBV5-1	TRBJ2-1	CASSLGDFRQGNEQFF
TRBV6-1	TRBJ1-4	CASSAQRSRGQLFF
TRBV18	TRBJ1-2	CASSPRGRDTSYGYTF
TRBV7-2	TRBJ2-7	CASSPARLAGPSVSEQYF